This T cell receptor (beta chain) was observed in a study of PD-L1 blockade in urothelial cancer. Whole-study context: Patients' atezolizumab regimen, 1,200 mg intravenously every 3 weeks, began in 2014.

The germline V gene has CDR1 LNHDA and CDR2 SQIVND (reference sequence). This CDR3 comprises 16 residues. V was pared by 5 bases and J by 0 bases, with 14 bases between. Stated time point: pretreatment peripheral blood. Generated by immunoSEQ multiplex PCR, the TCRdb table keeps only in-frame clones and is missing some. Found here are under 50,000 clones, 82% of them singletons; the top ten hold 1.5% to 2%. This TCR derives from a man aged 45-60 years with urothelial cancer. The chain recombines TRBV19 with TRBJ1-5, with D maybe TRBD1 (6 bases). Sequencing was performed on PBMCs, taken around atezolizumab (anti-PD-L1) treatment. In nucleotides, the CDR3 is TGTGCCAGTAGTGGGGGGGGGCCTTATAGCAATCAGCCCCAGCATTTT. Amino acids: CASSGGGPYSNQPQHF. The full variable domain, completed using reference TRBV19 and TRBJ1-5, is DGGITQSPKYLFRKEGQNVTLSCEQNLNHDAMYWYRQDPGQGLRLIYYSQIVNDFQKGDIAEGYSVSREKKESFPLTVTSAQKNPTAFYLCASSGGGPYSNQPQHFGDGTRLSIL.